This record concerns one T cell receptor (beta chain) sequence. Its antigen is currently unknown. Clones were sequenced by immunoSEQ multiplex PCR, and TCRdb holds only the in-frame ones, with some missing. The sample has 77,000 or so clones, approximately 94% seen once. This entry comes from a study of graft-versus-host responses after intestinal transplantation. Study in general: Multivisceral, liver-intestinal, or isolated intestinal transplants were received by the recipients. Every transplant recipient was induced with anti-thymocyte globulin, then maintained on tacrolimus and steroids for about 3 years. Notes on the study in general: Association was observed between peak circulating GvH clone levels and early post-transplant HvG declines. Recipient marrow showed GvH clones, some seen first in ileum or blood.

V was shortened by 6 bases and J by 8 bases, with 21 bases between the two germline ends. The CDR3 spans 15 residues. Germline V gene sequence: CDR1 SGHRS, CDR2 YFSETQ. Sequencing used unstimulated CD8+ T cells sorted from spleen or lymph node cells, obtained before intestinal transplant. The sequence came from a human donor who received an intestinal transplant. The chain is built from TRBV5-1 and TRBJ2-1; D may correspond to TRBD1 or TRBD2 (7 bases each). The DNA for the CDR3 is TGCGCCAGCAAGAAAGACAGGGACTACAAGGATGAGCAGTTCTTC. Translating it yields CASKKDRDYKDEQFF. The variable domain in full, with the rest retrieved from reference TRBV5-1 and TRBJ2-1, is KAGVTQTPRYLIKTRGQQVTLSCSPISGHRSVSWYQQTPGQGLQFLFEYFSETQRNKGNFPGRFSGRQFSNSRSEMNVSTLELGDSALYLCASKKDRDYKDEQFFGPGTRLTVL.